This T cell receptor (beta chain) is drawn from a study of T cell changes during pregnancy in multiple sclerosis. The repertoire was sequenced with immunoSEQ multiplex PCR; TCRdb's copy has only in-frame clones and lacks some. The table has some 95,000 clones, approximately 92% seen once; the top ten hold roughly 2.7%. CDR3 size: 16 residues. Germline loops: CDR1 MNHEY, CDR2 SMNVEV (reference sequence). V lost 0 bases, J lost 4 bases, and 15 bases lay in between. J is TRBJ1-2 and V is TRBV27, with D maybe TRBD1 (6 bases). The specimen was peripheral blood, collected in the first trimester of pregnancy. This TCR was recovered from a female donor with multiple sclerosis, enrolled in a pregnancy study. CDR3 amino acids: CASSLSLPGASYGYTF. CDR3 bases: TGTGCCAGCAGTTTATCGCTCCCAGGGGCGTCCTATGGCTACACCTTC.